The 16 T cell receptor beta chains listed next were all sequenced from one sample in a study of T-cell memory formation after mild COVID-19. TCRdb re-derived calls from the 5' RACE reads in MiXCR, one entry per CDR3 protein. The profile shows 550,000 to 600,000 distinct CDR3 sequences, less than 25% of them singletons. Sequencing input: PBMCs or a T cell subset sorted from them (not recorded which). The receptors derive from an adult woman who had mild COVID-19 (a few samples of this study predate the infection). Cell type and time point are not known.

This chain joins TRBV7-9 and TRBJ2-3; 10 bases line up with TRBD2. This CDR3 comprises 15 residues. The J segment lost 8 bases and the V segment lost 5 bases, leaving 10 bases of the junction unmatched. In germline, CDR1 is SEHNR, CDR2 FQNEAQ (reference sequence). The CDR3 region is CASSLLAGVEGTQYF. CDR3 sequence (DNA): TGTGCCAGCAGCCTTCTAGCGGGAGTCGAAGGTACGCAGTATTTT.

In DNA, the CDR3 is TGTGCCAGCAGCTTAGATTTTCGGATCTCTGGGGCCAACGTCCTGACTTTC. This gives the protein CASSLDFRISGANVLTF. This chain joins TRBV7-2 and TRBJ2-6; no definite D call. Germline values: CDR1 SGHTA, CDR2 FQGNSA. This CDR3 has 17 residues. The V end lost 1 base, the J end lost 0 bases, and 10 bases lay between the germline ends.

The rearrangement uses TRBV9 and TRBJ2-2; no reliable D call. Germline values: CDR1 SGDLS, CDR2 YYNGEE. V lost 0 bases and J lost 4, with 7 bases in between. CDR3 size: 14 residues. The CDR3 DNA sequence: TGTGCCAGCAGCGTAGAACCACTCACCGGGGAGCTGTTTTTT. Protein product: CASSVEPLTGELFF.

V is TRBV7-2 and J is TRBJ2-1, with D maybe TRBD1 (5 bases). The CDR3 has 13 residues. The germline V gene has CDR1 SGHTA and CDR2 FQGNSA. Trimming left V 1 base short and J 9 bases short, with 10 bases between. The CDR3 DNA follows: TGTGCCAGCAGCTTAGAAGGGGTAGGTGAGCAGTTCTTC. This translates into CASSLEGVGEQFF.

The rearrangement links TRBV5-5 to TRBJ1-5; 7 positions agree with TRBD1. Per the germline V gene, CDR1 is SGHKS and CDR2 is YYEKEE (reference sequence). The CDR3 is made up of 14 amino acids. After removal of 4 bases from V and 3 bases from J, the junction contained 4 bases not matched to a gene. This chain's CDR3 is CASSPTGNNQPQHF. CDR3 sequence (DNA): TGTGCCAGCAGCCCGACAGGGAACAATCAGCCCCAGCATTTT.

CDR3 residues: CASNRDAGTDTQYF. In nucleotides, the CDR3 is TGTGCCAGCAACCGTGACGCGGGGACAGATACGCAGTATTTT. The J gene is TRBJ2-3, the V gene TRBV7-9; a weak D match, TRBD2 (6 bases). The V and J ends lost 7 bases and 3 bases respectively, with 14 bases between them. Germline V gene data show CDR1 as SEHNR and CDR2 as FQNEAQ (reference sequence). The CDR3 consists of 14 residues.

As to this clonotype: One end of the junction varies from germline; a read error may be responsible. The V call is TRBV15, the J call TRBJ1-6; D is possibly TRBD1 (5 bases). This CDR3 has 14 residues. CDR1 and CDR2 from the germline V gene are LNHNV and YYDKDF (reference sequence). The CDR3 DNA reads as TGTGCCGCCAGACAGCCCGGCTATAATTCACCCCTCCACTTT. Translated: CAARQPGYNSPLHF.

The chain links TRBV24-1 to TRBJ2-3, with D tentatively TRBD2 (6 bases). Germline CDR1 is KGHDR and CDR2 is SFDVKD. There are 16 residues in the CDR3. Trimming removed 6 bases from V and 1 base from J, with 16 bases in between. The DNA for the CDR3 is TGTGCCACCAGTCCCGGCCGTGGAGGGGGCACAGATACGCAGTATTTT. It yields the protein CATSPGRGGGTDTQYF.

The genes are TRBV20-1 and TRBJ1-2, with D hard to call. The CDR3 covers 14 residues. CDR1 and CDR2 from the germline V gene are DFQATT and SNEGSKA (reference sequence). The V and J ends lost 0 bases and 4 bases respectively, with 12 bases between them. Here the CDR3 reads CSAREMGLSYGYTF. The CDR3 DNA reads TGCAGTGCTAGAGAGATGGGTTTGAGCTATGGCTACACCTTC.

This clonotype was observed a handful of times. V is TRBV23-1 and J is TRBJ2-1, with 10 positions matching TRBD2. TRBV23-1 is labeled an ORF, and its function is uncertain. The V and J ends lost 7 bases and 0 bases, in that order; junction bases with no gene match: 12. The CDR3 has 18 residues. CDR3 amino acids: CASMAASGGRRSYNEQFF. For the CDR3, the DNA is TGCGCCAGCATGGCGGCTAGCGGGGGAAGGCGCTCCTACAATGAGCAGTTCTTC.

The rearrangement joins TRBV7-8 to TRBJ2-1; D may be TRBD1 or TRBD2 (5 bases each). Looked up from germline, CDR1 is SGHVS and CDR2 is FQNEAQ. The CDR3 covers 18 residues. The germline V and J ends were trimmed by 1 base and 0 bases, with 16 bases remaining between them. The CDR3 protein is CASSLVERGGGSYNEQFF. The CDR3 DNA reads TGTGCCAGCAGCTTAGTCGAACGGGGTGGGGGCTCCTACAATGAGCAGTTCTTC.

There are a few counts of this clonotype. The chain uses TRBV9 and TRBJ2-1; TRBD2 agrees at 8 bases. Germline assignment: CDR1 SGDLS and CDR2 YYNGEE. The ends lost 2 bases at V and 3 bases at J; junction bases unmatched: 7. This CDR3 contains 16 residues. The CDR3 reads CASSVPTGGGYNEQFF. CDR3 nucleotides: TGTGCCAGCAGCGTCCCTACGGGAGGGGGCTACAATGAGCAGTTCTTC.

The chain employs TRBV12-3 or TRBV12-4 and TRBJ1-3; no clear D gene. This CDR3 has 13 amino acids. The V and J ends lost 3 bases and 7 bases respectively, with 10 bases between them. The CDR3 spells CASSFSSRNTIYF. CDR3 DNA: TGTGCCAGCAGTTTTTCGTCAAGGAACACCATATATTTT.

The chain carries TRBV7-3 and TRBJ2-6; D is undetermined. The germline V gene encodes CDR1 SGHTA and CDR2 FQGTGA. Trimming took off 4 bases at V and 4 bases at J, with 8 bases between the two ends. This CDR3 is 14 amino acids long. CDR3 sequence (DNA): TGTGCCAGCAGCTCCCACATAGGGGCCAACGTCCTGACTTTC. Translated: CASSSHIGANVLTF.

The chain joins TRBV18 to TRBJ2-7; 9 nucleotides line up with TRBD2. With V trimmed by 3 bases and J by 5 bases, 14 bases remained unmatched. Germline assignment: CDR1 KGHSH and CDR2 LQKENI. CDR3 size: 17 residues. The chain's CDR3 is CASSPTWGLAGVNEQYF. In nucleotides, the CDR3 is TGTGCCAGCTCACCCACTTGGGGGTTAGCGGGAGTCAACGAGCAGTACTTC.

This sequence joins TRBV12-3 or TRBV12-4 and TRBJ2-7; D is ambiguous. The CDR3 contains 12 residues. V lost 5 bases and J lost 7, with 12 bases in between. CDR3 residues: CASSPLLGEQYF. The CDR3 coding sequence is TGTGCCAGCAGTCCTCTCTTGGGAGAGCAGTACTTC.